Presented here are 16 T cell receptor beta chains from one specimen sequenced in a study of cytomegalovirus exposure and HLA in healthy donors. Amplification used 60 Vbeta primers and 13 Jbeta primers. Profiling relied on immunoSEQ multiplex PCR, and the TCRdb table lists in-frame clones only, not all of them. The sample holds 160,000 or so clones; approximately 82% are singletons and the top ten take roughly 6.7%. Sample: PBMCs. These receptors all come from a man aged 45-65 years in good health and CMV-seropositive.

This chain links TRBV21-1 with TRBJ2-6; TRBD1, as called in the table, went unchecked against the DNA. TRBV21-1 is shown as a pseudogene. The CDR3 runs 19 residues. The CDR3 here is CASSKTRQGNQSGANVLTF. The CDR3 DNA reads TGTGCCAGCAGCAAAACGCGACAGGGCAATCAGTCTGGGGCCAACGTCCTGACTTTC.

The chain joins TRBV9 to TRBJ2-5, with a possible D match to TRBD2 (6 bases). The germline gives CDR1 SGDLS, CDR2 YYNGEE. Trimming shortened V by 3 bases and J by 1 base, and 13 bases separated the two germline ends. This CDR3 contains 15 residues. The DNA for the CDR3 is TGTGCCAGCAGCGCAGTGGGAGCGGGCCAAGAGACCCAGTACTTC. The encoded protein is CASSAVGAGQETQYF.

Here the CDR3 DNA reads TGCGCCAGCAGCCAAGCCCGCAGGGGGCTTGGCTATGGCTACACCTTC. Encoded protein: CASSQARRGLGYGYTF. This sequence joins TRBV4-1 and TRBJ1-2, with TRBD1 matching over 8 bases. The CDR3 consists of 16 residues. Trimming removed 1 base from V and 4 bases from J; junction bases left unmatched: 8. The V gene's germline CDR1 is MGHRA and CDR2 YSYEKL.

This chain connects TRBV9 to TRBJ1-4; a weak D match, TRBD1 (5 bases). The CDR3 covers 16 residues. Germline loops: CDR1 SGDLS, CDR2 YYNGEE. The V and J ends lost 3 bases and 0 bases respectively, with 12 bases between them. The CDR3 coding sequence is TGTGCCAGCAGCGCCGCGGGGACCACAACTAATGAAAAACTGTTTTTT. Translating gives CASSAAGTTTNEKLFF.

This chain links TRBV29-1 with TRBJ1-3; unclear D gene. The CDR3 runs to 14 residues. Trimming removed 3 bases from V and 7 bases from J, with 16 bases in between. Germline V gene lookup returns CDR1 SQVTM and CDR2 ANQGSEA. The CDR3 sequence: CSVDYEGKGNTIYF. As DNA, the CDR3 is TGCAGCGTTGACTATGAGGGAAAAGGGAACACCATATATTTT.

The J gene is TRBJ2-3, the V gene TRBV19, with 7 bases lining up with TRBD2. After removal of 5 bases from V and 2 bases from J, the junction contained 4 bases not matched to a gene. Germline V gene data show CDR1 as LNHDA and CDR2 as SQIVND (reference sequence). The CDR3 contains 14 residues. DNA for the CDR3: TGTGCCAGTAGTTTTCTAGCGGCCACAGATACGCAGTATTTT. This translates into CASSFLAATDTQYF. The full variable domain, completed using reference TRBV19 and TRBJ2-3, is DGGITQSPKYLFRKEGQNVTLSCEQNLNHDAMYWYRQDPGQGLRLIYYSQIVNDFQKGDIAEGYSVSREKKESFPLTVTSAQKNPTAFYLCASSFLAATDTQYFGPGTRLTVL.

The V gene is TRBV5-6, the J gene TRBJ2-3; 7 bases are shared with TRBD2. The CDR3 is made up of 18 amino acids. The germline gives CDR1 SGHDT, CDR2 YYEEEE. After removal of 0 bases from V and 2 bases from J, the junction contained 12 bases not matched to a gene. CDR3 DNA sequence: TGTGCCAGCAGCTTGGCCGTCAACCTAGCGGCCCCCACAGATACGCAGTATTTT. This codes for CASSLAVNLAAPTDTQYF.

This clone was detected once. This rearrangement joins TRBV6-5 to TRBJ2-2; D gene uncertain. CDR1 is MNHEY and CDR2 is SVGAGI in the germline V gene. This CDR3 spans 13 amino acids. With 7 bases removed from V and 1 base from J, the gap between germline ends came to 7 bases. The DNA for the CDR3 is TGTGCCAGCAAGCTAGAGAACACCGGGGAGCTGTTTTTT. This translates into CASKLENTGELFF.

The chain recombines TRBV6-5 with TRBJ1-1; D might be TRBD1 (5 bases). The CDR3 has 15 residues. Trimming left V 6 bases short and J 1 base short, with 15 bases between. Germline CDR1 is MNHEY and CDR2 is SVGAGI. The CDR3 coding sequence is TGTGCCAGCAGCTTCAACAGGAAAGCGAACACTGAAGCTTTCTTT. Protein sequence: CASSFNRKANTEAFF.

The sample holds one count of this clone. The chain employs TRBV19 and TRBJ1-1; a possible D gene is TRBD1 (6 bases). Trimming took 1 base from V and 0 from J, leaving 12 bases between them. The CDR3 is made up of 16 amino acids. CDR1 LNHDA and CDR2 SQIVND come from the germline V gene (reference sequence). In DNA form, the CDR3 reads TGTGCCAGTAGTATAGGGGCAGGGGTGATGAACACTGAAGCTTTCTTT. It yields the protein CASSIGAGVMNTEAFF.

This clone was seen only once. The V call is TRBV5-1, the J call TRBJ2-2; possibly TRBD1 for D (6 bases). This CDR3 region has 16 residues. Germline-derived CDR1 and CDR2 are SGHRS and YFSETQ. V lost 2 bases and J lost 2, with 13 bases in between. The CDR3 nucleotides read TGCGCCAGCAGCTTTACCGGGACACGAAACACCGGGGAGCTGTTTTTT. It translates to CASSFTGTRNTGELFF.

About this clone itself: Other DNA sequences from this sample encode an identical CDR3 as well. The chain uses TRBV4-2 and TRBJ1-5; D possibly corresponds to TRBD1 (6 bases). Germline V gives CDR1 LGHNA, CDR2 YNFKEQ. V lost 8 bases and J lost 6, with 17 bases in between. The CDR3 has 14 residues. The CDR3 spells CASGAGGGGQPQHF. CDR3 nucleotide sequence: TGTGCCAGCGGCGCGGGGGGCGGGGGTCAGCCCCAGCATTTT.

The rearrangement links TRBV6-6 to TRBJ2-7; TRBD2 matches at 7 bases. The germline CDR1 and CDR2 sequences are MNHNY and SVGAGI (reference sequence). This CDR3 region has 12 residues. The V segment lost 6 bases and the J segment 3 bases; nucleotides outside the gene matches: 2. This CDR3 reads CASRTGGYEQYV. CDR3 DNA sequence: TGTGCCAGCAGGACGGGGGGCTACGAGCAGTACGTC.

J is TRBJ2-2 and V is TRBV6-1; D gene unclear. This CDR3 is built from 15 residues. The V gene lost 1 base and the J gene lost 4 bases, with 10 bases spanning the gap. CDR1 is MNHNS, CDR2 SASEGT, per germline. The CDR3 reads CASSEDLESTGELFF. The CDR3 DNA follows: TGTGCCAGCAGTGAAGACCTAGAGAGCACCGGGGAGCTGTTTTTT.

The V gene is TRBV5-4, the J gene TRBJ2-3; TRBD2 is a possible D gene (6 bases). The CDR3 totals 16 residues. V lost 3 bases and J 1 base, leaving 15 bases between the germline ends. From germline, CDR1 is SGHNT and CDR2 YYREEE (reference sequence). CDR3 sequence: CASSSPNPGGTDTQYF. CDR3 nucleotides: TGTGCCAGCAGCTCCCCTAATCCGGGAGGCACAGATACGCAGTATTTT.

The rearrangement links TRBV5-1 to TRBJ2-5; the match to TRBD1 covers 9 bases. Germline values: CDR1 SGHRS, CDR2 YFSETQ. J gave up 4 bases and V 5 bases, and 0 bases lay outside the gene matches. This CDR3 comprises 12 residues. In DNA form, the CDR3 reads TGCGCCAGCAGGGACAGGGGAGAGACCCAGTACTTC. Amino acids: CASRDRGETQYF.